These T cell receptor beta chains were read from a single sample in a study of molecular identifiers for immune sequencing clone quantification. Each CDR3 protein gets one entry after TCRdb re-called the PCR reads with MiXCR. The data hold over 600,000 distinct CDR3 sequences, with just under 20% observed a single time. Specimen: naive CD8+ T cells from blood, with Jurkat cell RNA spiked in. These receptors were collected from a human donor in good health. Some libraries in this study had Jurkat cell RNA spiked in. CDR3s include the opening cysteine and the closing phenylalanine or tryptophan.

j_call v_call cdr3_aa
TRBJ2-1 TRBV12-5 CASGFDFAGGPYNEQFF
TRBJ2-7 TRBV4-1 CASSKGTGDSYEQYF
TRBJ2-5 TRBV20-1 CSARVPPTPQETQYF
TRBJ2-1 TRBV27 CASSSYRAVGYNEQFF
TRBJ2-3 TRBV7-9 CASSSTGSGADTQYF
TRBJ1-2 TRBV12-3/TRBV12-4 CASSFDREFYGYTF
TRBJ2-7 TRBV30 CAWSDPPYEQYF
TRBJ2-3 TRBV11-2 CASSLWGRVTDTQYF
TRBJ2-7 TRBV30 CAWSVTLAGEQYF
TRBJ1-1 TRBV6-2/TRBV6-3 CASQMGRNTEAFF
TRBJ1-1 TRBV27 CASSPFQGTEAFF
TRBJ1-4 TRBV3-1 CASSSWTEGSEKLFF
TRBJ2-5 TRBV7-2 CASSLWSPVVGRQETQYF
TRBJ2-3 TRBV11-2 CASSPTGFTDTQYF
TRBJ2-2 TRBV19 CASSIVGQNTGELFF
TRBJ2-4 TRBV5-6 CASREQGAVSKNIQYF
TRBJ2-2 TRBV4-1 CASSQVGFTGELFF
TRBJ2-3 TRBV18 CASSPVRGQQTDTQYF
TRBJ2-1 TRBV7-8 CASSFWDPNSYNEQFF
TRBJ2-7 TRBV9 CASSEAGEAYEQYF
TRBJ1-4 TRBV7-9 CASTGALNEKLFF
TRBJ2-5 TRBV20-1 CSARTQYQETQYF
TRBJ2-1 TRBV28 CASSLRTGDEQFF
TRBJ2-7 TRBV7-6 CASSENPSRDRSGEQYF
TRBJ1-6 TRBV25-1 CASSEYSYNSPLHF
TRBJ2-2 TRBV4-1 CASSQDVSLRWELFF
TRBJ1-1 TRBV19 CASSVGVGNTEAFF
TRBJ1-2 TRBV4-1 CASSQAGVGANYGYTF
TRBJ1-1 TRBV28 CASSFRTILNTEAFF
TRBJ2-1 TRBV12-3/TRBV12-4 CASSLRDRNNEQFF
TRBJ2-7 TRBV14 CASSQDLGGYGREQYF
TRBJ1-1 TRBV13 CASSPRQGAMNTEAFF
TRBJ1-1 TRBV5-1 CASSPPGVGVGLTTEAFF
TRBJ2-5 TRBV28 CASTLLRGSETQYF
TRBJ2-2 TRBV7-6 CASSLAPWVAGGETGELFF
TRBJ2-5 TRBV9 CASKGIGETQYF